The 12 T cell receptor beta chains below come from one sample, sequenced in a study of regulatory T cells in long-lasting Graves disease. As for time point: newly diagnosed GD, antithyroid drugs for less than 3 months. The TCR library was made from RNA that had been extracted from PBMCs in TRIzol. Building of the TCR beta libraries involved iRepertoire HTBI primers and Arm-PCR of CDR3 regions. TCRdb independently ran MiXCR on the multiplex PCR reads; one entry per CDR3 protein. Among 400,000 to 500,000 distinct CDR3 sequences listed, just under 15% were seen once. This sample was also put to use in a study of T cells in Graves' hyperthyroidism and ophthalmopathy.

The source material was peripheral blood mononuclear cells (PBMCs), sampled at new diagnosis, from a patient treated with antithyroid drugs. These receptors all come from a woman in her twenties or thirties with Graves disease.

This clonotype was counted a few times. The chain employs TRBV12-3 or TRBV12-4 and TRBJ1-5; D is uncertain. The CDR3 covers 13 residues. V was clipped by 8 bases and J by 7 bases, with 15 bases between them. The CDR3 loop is CASCPTGAQPQHF. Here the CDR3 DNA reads TGTGCCAGCTGTCCCACGGGCGCGCAGCCCCAGCATTTT.

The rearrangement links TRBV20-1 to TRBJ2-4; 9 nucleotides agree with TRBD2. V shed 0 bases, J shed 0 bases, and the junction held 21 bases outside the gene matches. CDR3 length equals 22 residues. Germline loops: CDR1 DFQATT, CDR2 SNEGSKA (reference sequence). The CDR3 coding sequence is TGCAGTGCTAGAGACCCTTCGTCTATGGCGGGAGGGCCCCCATTAGCCAAAAACATTCAGTACTTC. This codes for CSARDPSSMAGGPPLAKNIQYF.

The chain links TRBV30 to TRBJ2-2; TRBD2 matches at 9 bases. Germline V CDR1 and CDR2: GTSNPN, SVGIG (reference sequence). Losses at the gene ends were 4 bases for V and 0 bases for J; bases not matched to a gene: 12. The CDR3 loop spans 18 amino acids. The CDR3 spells CAWNPGIVAGANTGELFF. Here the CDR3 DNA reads TGTGCCTGGAATCCAGGTATCGTAGCGGGGGCGAACACCGGGGAGCTGTTTTTT. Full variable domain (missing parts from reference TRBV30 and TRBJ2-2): SQTIHQWPATLVQPVGSPLSLECTVEGTSNPNLYWYRQAAGRGLQLLFYSVGIGQISSEVPQNLSASRPQDRQFILSSKKLLLSDSGFYLCAWNPGIVAGANTGELFFGEGSRLTVL.

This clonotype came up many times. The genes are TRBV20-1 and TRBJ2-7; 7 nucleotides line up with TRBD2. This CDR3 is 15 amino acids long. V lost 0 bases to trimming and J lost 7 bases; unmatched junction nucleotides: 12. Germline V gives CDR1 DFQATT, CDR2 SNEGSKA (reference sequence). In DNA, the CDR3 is TGCAGTGCTAGAGATCTGGGAGGGAACTTAGAAGAGCAGTACTTC. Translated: CSARDLGGNLEEQYF.

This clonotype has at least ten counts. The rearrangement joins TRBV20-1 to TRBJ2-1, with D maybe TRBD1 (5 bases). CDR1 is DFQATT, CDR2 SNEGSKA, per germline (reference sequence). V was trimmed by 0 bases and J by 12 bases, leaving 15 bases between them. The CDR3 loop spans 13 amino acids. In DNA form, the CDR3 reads TGCAGTGCTAGAGATTCAGGGCCCGTCCCGCAGTTCTTC. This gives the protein CSARDSGPVPQFF.

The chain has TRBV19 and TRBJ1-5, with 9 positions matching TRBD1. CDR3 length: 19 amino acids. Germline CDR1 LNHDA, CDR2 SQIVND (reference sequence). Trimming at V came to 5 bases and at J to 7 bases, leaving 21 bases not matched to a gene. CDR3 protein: CASSARDRERDRTKQPQHF. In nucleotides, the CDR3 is TGTGCCAGTAGTGCCCGGGACAGGGAGAGAGATAGGACCAAGCAGCCCCAGCATTTT. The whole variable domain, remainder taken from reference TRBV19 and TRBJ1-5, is DGGITQSPKYLFRKEGQNVTLSCEQNLNHDAMYWYRQDPGQGLRLIYYSQIVNDFQKGDIAEGYSVSREKKESFPLTVTSAQKNPTAFYLCASSARDRERDRTKQPQHFGDGTRLSIL.

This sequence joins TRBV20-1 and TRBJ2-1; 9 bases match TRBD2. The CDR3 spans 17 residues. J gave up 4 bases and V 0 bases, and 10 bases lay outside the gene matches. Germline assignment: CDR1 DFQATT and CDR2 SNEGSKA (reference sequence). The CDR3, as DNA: TGCAGTGCTAGAGACGCGCTAGCGGGACACCCATACAATGAGCAGTTCTTC. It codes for CSARDALAGHPYNEQFF.

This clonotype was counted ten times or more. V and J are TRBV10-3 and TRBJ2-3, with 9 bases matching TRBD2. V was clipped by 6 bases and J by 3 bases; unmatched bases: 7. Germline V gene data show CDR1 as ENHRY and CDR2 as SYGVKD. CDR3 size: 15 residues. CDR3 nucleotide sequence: TGTGCCATCAGGCAACTAGCGGGTGGGACAGATACGCAGTATTTT. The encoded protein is CAIRQLAGGTDTQYF.

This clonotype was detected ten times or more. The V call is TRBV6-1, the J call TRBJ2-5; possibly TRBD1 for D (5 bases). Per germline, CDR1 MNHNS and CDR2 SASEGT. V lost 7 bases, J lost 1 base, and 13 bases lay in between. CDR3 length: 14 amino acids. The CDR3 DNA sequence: TGTGCCAGCAACCGAGACAGTCTCCAAGAGACCCAGTACTTC. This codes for CASNRDSLQETQYF.

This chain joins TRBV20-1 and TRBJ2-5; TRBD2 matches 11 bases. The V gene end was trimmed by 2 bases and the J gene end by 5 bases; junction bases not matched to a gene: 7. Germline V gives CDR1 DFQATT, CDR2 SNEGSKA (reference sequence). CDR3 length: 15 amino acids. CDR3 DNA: TGCAGTGCTAGATTAGCGGGAGGGCGTGGTGAGACCCAGTACTTC. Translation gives CSARLAGGRGETQYF.

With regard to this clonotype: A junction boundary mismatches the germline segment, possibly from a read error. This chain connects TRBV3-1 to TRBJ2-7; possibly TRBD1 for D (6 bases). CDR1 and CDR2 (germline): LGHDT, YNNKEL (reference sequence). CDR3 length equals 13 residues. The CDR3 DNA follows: TGCACCAGTCAGCCCTCCGGGACACGCGAGCAGTACTTC. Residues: CTSQPSGTREQYF.

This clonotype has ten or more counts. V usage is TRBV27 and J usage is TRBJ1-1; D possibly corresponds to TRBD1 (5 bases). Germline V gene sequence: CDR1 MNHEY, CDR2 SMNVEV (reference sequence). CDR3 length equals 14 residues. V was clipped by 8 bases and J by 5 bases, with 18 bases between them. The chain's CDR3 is CASQLNGGRTEAFF. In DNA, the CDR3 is TGTGCCAGCCAACTTAATGGGGGAAGAACTGAAGCTTTCTTT.